This T cell receptor (beta chain) came from a study of T cell changes during pregnancy in multiple sclerosis. J lost 7 bases, V lost 4 bases, and 12 bases had no gene match. The germline V gene has CDR1 SGHKS and CDR2 YYEKEE (reference sequence). This CDR3 contains 16 residues. Repertoires were generated with immunoSEQ multiplex PCR, while TCRdb's copy carries only in-frame clones and drops some. Of 40,000 to 50,000 clones in the sample, about 92% were seen once. The receptor comes from a female donor with multiple sclerosis, enrolled in a pregnancy study. The input for sequencing was CD4+ T cells from peripheral blood mononuclear cells, taken in the third trimester of pregnancy. This sequence joins TRBV5-5 and TRBJ1-4; 8 nucleotides line up with TRBD1. The CDR3 DNA follows: TGTGCCAGCAGCGTTTCACAGGGGGTGAGGAGTGAAAAACTGTTTTTT. Translation: CASSVSQGVRSEKLFF.